A selection of T cell receptor beta chains follows, all from one sample in a study of T-cell memory formation after mild COVID-19. TCRdb re-derived calls from the 5' RACE reads in MiXCR, one entry per CDR3 protein. Seen here are under 250,000 distinct CDR3 sequences, 7.5% to 10% observed once, and the top ten hold 3.5%. Input material: PBMCs or a T cell subset sorted from them (not recorded which). Receptor source: a man aged 18 to 30 who had mild COVID-19 (a few samples of this study predate the infection). Cell type and time point are not known. The conserved cysteine and the conserved F or W are not part of the CDR3 here. The D gene is left open where the match is weak. Size values are once, few and many counts, or a class for expanded clones, and some rows have none.

>TRBD1|TRBV5-1|few
ASSLEGQGETQY
>NA|TRBV28|NA
ASSLSDMKETQY
>NA|TRBV27|few
ASRVRTGIDEQF
>TRBD1|TRBV12-3/TRBV12-4|many
ASSPDRGRYNEQF
>TRBD1|TRBV25-1|few
ASTSGTGADTQY
>TRBD1|TRBV29-1|many
SVHELRDRGRDTQY
>NA|TRBV20-1|NA
SAPRTDLDTQY
>TRBD1|TRBV5-1|NA
ASSLFGTEYVLT
>NA|TRBV5-1|many
ASSLGERHNEQF
>TRBD1|TRBV10-3|NA
AISDGQVGETQY
>NA|TRBV29-1|NA
SVGQTYNEQF
>NA|TRBV5-6|few
ASSWGAQSSNQPQH
>NA|TRBV7-2|few
ASSLGWSTGELF
>NA|TRBV5-4|NA
ASSLEVGYT
>NA|TRBV9|few
ASSELTGLNYGYT
>NA|TRBV7-7|few
ASSPRGGATGELF
>TRBD1|TRBV4-1|many
ASSQYGDRAPQPQH
>NA|TRBV7-2|NA
ASSPLGPINSPLH
>NA|TRBV28|NA
ASSGALGRGRNEQF
>NA|TRBV28|once
ASSPAVNTEAF
>TRBD2|TRBV20-1|many
SARGGAGTTISGELF
>NA|TRBV4-1|NA
ASRSEGGPSEQF
>TRBD1|TRBV4-3|NA
ASSQDLDREFGQRQPQH
>NA|TRBV5-1|few
ASSWGDLDRTTEAF
>TRBD1|TRBV10-3|NA
AIARTGSNEQF
>TRBD1|TRBV12-3/TRBV12-4|many
ASSFGTGIGNTIY
>NA|TRBV11-3|many
ASSLGLRETQY
>NA|TRBV4-1|NA
ASRSRSPF
>NA|TRBV3-1|NA
ASTRVYLAKNIQY
>TRBD2|TRBV7-2|NA
ASRPSGGLNEQF
>NA|TRBV6-2/TRBV6-3|NA
ASSYHRERGSYGYT
>NA|TRBV5-1|few
ASSLAGYGSPLH
>NA|TRBV7-3|few
ASSLEYSYNEQF
>NA|TRBV11-2|many
ASSSRQTEETQY
>NA|TRBV7-2|NA
ASSLDAGQDLD
>TRBD2|TRBV27|many
ASSALTSGVYNEQF
>TRBD1|TRBV19|few
ASSRDSRNTEAF
>TRBD1|TRBV12-3/TRBV12-4|NA
ASRIGTGETDTQY
>NA|TRBV5-5|NA
ASSSTRSGNTIY
>TRBD1|TRBV7-8|few
ASSLAPGQGEETQY
>NA|TRBV6-6|NA
ASSYPGYT
>TRBD1|TRBV11-1|NA
ASSFIQGDGYT
>NA|TRBV27|few
ASRLQASSGANVLT
>TRBD2|TRBV19|NA
ASIQRGGLYTQY
>NA|TRBV6-6|few
ASSYSSGGYT
>NA|TRBV4-3|NA
ASSHATNGAGDTQY
>NA|TRBV5-4|few
ASSPALDHYGYT
>NA|TRBV5-1|NA
ASSSGTVGETQY
>TRBD1|TRBV11-2|NA
ASSPWGYPGGGETQY
>TRBD1|TRBV20-1|NA
SATRQGRVEAF
>NA|TRBV18|NA
ASSPRGAEAF
>NA|TRBV12-3/TRBV12-4|few
ASMRGINEKLF
>TRBD2|TRBV10-3|NA
AISEEAGGTDTQY
>TRBD1|TRBV10-3|NA
AISDGGRGNDEQF
>NA|TRBV12-3/TRBV12-4|NA
ASSLEELKSTDTQY
>NA|TRBV2|many
ASRGANIQY
>NA|TRBV4-3|NA
ASSQERRSNEKLF